This TCR beta chain derives from a study of cytomegalovirus exposure and HLA in healthy donors. The study's findings and limits: It was reportedly the case that the classifier diagnosed cytomegalovirus status with high specificity and sensitivity.

Regarding this clone: As yet, its antigen is unknown.

It was with 60 Vbeta and 13 Jbeta primers that the PCR ran. Profiled with immunoSEQ multiplex PCR; TCRdb holds only in-frame clones, not every one. Altogether 93,000 or so clones are present, 84% being singletons, with the ten largest covering around 5.6%. V shed 6 bases, J shed 5 bases, and the junction held 12 bases outside the gene matches. This CDR3 region has 16 residues. Germline CDR1 reads MGHRA; CDR2 reads YSYEKL. The chain has TRBV4-1 and TRBJ2-7; 11 nucleotides line up with TRBD2. The receptor was derived from a woman aged 18 to 35 in good health and CMV-seropositive. Sequencing used PBMCs. The CDR3 bases are TGCGCCAGCAGACTAACAGATAGCGGGAGGGCGGACGAGCAGTACTTC. Translating gives CASRLTDSGRADEQYF.